The 22 T cell receptor beta chains below all came from one sample that was sequenced in a study of shared clonotypes between healthy human individuals (dated by TCRdb to between 2020 and 2021). Libraries were prepared through the immunoSEQ multiplex PCR assay. TCRdb took this table from immuneACCESS and kept in-frame rearrangements with V and J called. Such tables lack part of the clones; where checked against another copy, unresolved V genes explain under half of the gap, and the rest is unexplained. This sample has more than 400,000 clones in its table, and 90% to 96% of those were observed once. Clones ranked in the top ten supply about 0.057% of the sample. The sequencing sample was made of naive CD4+ T cells sorted from blood. According to the study, the label for this sample's cell subset or site signals: CD45RA+ positively selected. These receptors were obtained from a woman aged 25-40 years in good health.

The chain couples TRBV5-1 to TRBJ1-4; D call uncertain. V dropped 0 bases and J dropped 8 bases, with 17 bases sitting between them. This CDR3 is 16 amino acids long. CDR1 SGHRS and CDR2 YFSETQ come from the germline V gene. CDR3 sequence (DNA): TGCGCCAGCAGCTTGGGGTCGGCCACTAGGCGGGAAAAACTGTTTTTT. Protein product: CASSLGSATRREKLFF.

V and J are TRBV9 and TRBJ1-1; no clear D gene. The CDR3 length is 15 residues. Germline-derived CDR1 and CDR2 are SGDLS and YYNGEE. Trimming shortened V by 0 bases and J by 4 bases, and 13 bases separated the two germline ends. CDR3 residues: CASSVEAGEITEAFF. In DNA, the CDR3 is TGTGCCAGCAGCGTAGAAGCAGGCGAGATCACTGAAGCTTTCTTT.

The rearrangement uses TRBV6-4 and TRBJ2-3; D ambiguous. Germline V gene sequence: CDR1 MRHNA, CDR2 SNTAGT. The CDR3 is 13 amino acids. V shed 1 base and J shed 5 bases, with 7 bases lying between them. The DNA of the CDR3 is TGTGCCAGCAGTGACTTGAGAGGAGATACGCAGTATTTT. Translated, it gives CASSDLRGDTQYF.

This rearrangement joins TRBV5-1 to TRBJ2-2; 12 nucleotides align to TRBD2. The CDR3 length is 17 residues. V gave up 4 bases and J gave up 0 bases; unmatched junction bases: 4. Germline loops: CDR1 SGHRS, CDR2 YFSETQ. CDR3 region: CASSQTSGRTNTGELFF. The CDR3 DNA is TGCGCCAGCAGCCAGACTAGCGGGAGAACGAACACCGGGGAGCTGTTTTTT.

The chain links TRBV28 to TRBJ2-1; TRBD2 might be the D (5 bases). Germline CDR1 is MDHEN and CDR2 is SYDVKM. This CDR3 is built from 15 residues. V was pared by 2 bases and J by 8 bases, with 16 bases between. Written as DNA, the CDR3 is TGTGCCAGCAGTTTAATGGATATCGGGATATATGAGCAGTTCTTC. Translating it yields CASSLMDIGIYEQFF.

This rearrangement joins TRBV28 to TRBJ2-5; 14 positions match TRBD2. The DNA end lines up better with TRBJ2-7; the J call may be wrong. Looked up from germline, CDR1 is MDHEN and CDR2 is SYDVKM. This CDR3 has 19 amino acids. DNA of the CDR3: TGTGCCAGCAGACTCCGATACGGGACTAGCGGGAGTCCGGGTCTCGAGCAGTACTTC. Protein sequence: CASRLRYGTSGSPGLEQYF.

This chain connects TRBV19 to TRBJ1-1; D is perhaps TRBD1 (6 bases). CDR3 length: 13 residues. Between the trimmed V and J ends, which lost 7 bases and 5 bases, there was a span of 14 bases. Germline V gene lookup returns CDR1 LNHDA and CDR2 SQIVND (reference sequence). The CDR3, as DNA: TGTGCCAGTAACTACAGGGTGGAAACTGAAGCTTTCTTT. Protein: CASNYRVETEAFF.

The sample holds one count of this clone. The rearrangement links TRBV28 to TRBJ1-5, with D perhaps TRBD1 (6 bases). There are 13 residues in the CDR3. In germline, CDR1 is MDHEN, CDR2 SYDVKM. V shed 5 bases and J shed 5 bases, with 10 bases lying between them. The CDR3 DNA follows: TGTGCCAGCAGTCCCCAGGGGTATCAGCCCCAGCATTTT. It specifies CASSPQGYQPQHF.

V gene TRBV25-1 combines with J gene TRBJ1-3; D possibly corresponds to TRBD1 (6 bases). The germline V and J ends were trimmed by 3 bases and 2 bases, with 14 bases remaining between them. From germline, CDR1 is MGHDK and CDR2 SYGVNS. The CDR3 covers 16 residues. This CDR3 reads CASSDPRTGTGNTIYF. CDR3 coding DNA: TGTGCCAGCAGTGACCCCCGAACAGGGACTGGAAACACCATATATTTT.

V gene TRBV19 combines with J gene TRBJ1-3; D is unclear. With 10 bases removed from V and 1 base from J, the gap between germline ends came to 5 bases. Germline CDR1 is LNHDA and CDR2 is SQIVND (reference sequence). The CDR3 is 11 residues long. The DNA of the CDR3 is TGTGCCACCGCGTCTGGAAACACCATATATTTT. Translated, it gives CATASGNTIYF.

The chain combines TRBV13 with TRBJ2-3; D is uncertain. This CDR3 comprises 13 residues. Trimming removed 5 bases from V and 2 bases from J, with 8 bases in between. The germline gives CDR1 PRHDT, CDR2 FYEKMQ (reference sequence). The DNA for the CDR3 is TGTGCCAGCAGCCCCAGGAACACAGATACGCAGTATTTT. Amino acid sequence: CASSPRNTDTQYF.

J is TRBJ2-2 and V is TRBV11-2; D is undetermined. CDR3 length: 17 residues. V was clipped by 4 bases and J by 3 bases, with 18 bases between them. The germline V gene encodes CDR1 SGHAT and CDR2 FQNNGV. Written as DNA, the CDR3 is TGTGCCAGCAGCTACTATACCGGACGGCCGTACACCGGGGAGCTGTTTTTT. Protein product: CASSYYTGRPYTGELFF.

This rearrangement joins TRBV5-6 to TRBJ2-7; D gene unclear. This CDR3 spans 14 amino acids. Trimming took off 1 base at V and 2 bases at J, with 10 bases between the two ends. Germline-derived CDR1 and CDR2 are SGHDT and YYEEEE. The CDR3 DNA sequence: TGTGCCAGCAGCTTGATGGGCGCCACCTACGAGCAGTACTTC. This translates into CASSLMGATYEQYF.

The chain has TRBV6-1 and TRBJ2-7; 7 positions agree with TRBD2. CDR3 length: 15 amino acids. Germline V CDR1 and CDR2: MNHNS, SASEGT. V was pared by 2 bases and J by 1 base, with 5 bases of the junction left unmatched. CDR3 amino acids: CASSEQGLKSYEQYF. The CDR3 DNA reads TGTGCCAGCAGTGAACAGGGACTAAAATCCTACGAGCAGTACTTC.

J is TRBJ1-5 and V is TRBV29-1; D uncertain. Germline loops: CDR1 SQVTM, CDR2 ANQGSEA. This CDR3 has 13 residues. The V and J ends lost 4 bases and 4 bases respectively, with 11 bases between them. This chain's CDR3 is CSVGSQANQPQHF. The CDR3 coding sequence is TGCAGCGTTGGGTCGCAGGCTAATCAGCCCCAGCATTTT. The entire variable domain, with the rest obtained from reference TRBV29-1 and TRBJ1-5, is as follows: SAVISQKPSRDICQRGTSLTIQCQVDSQVTMMFWYRQQPGQSLTLIATANQGSEATYESGFVIDKFPISRPNLTFSTLTVSNMSPEDSSIYLCSVGSQANQPQHFGDGTRLSIL.

The chain recombines TRBV1 with TRBJ2-2; TRBD2, the table's D call, lacks a check against the DNA. TRBV1 is a pseudogene. This CDR3 comprises 17 residues. Here the CDR3 reads CTSSQTGLAPDTGELFF. The CDR3 DNA sequence: TGCACCAGCAGCCAGACAGGACTAGCGCCAGACACCGGGGAGCTGTTTTTT.

The V and J genes are TRBV28 and TRBJ2-7; 10 nucleotides align to TRBD2. Germline CDR1 MDHEN, CDR2 SYDVKM. The trim removed 6 bases at V and 3 bases at J, leaving 8 bases unmatched. The CDR3 extends over 15 amino acids. The CDR3 DNA is TGTGCCAGCAGCTTGGAACTAGCGGGAAACTACGAGCAGTACTTC. Its translation is CASSLELAGNYEQYF.

The chain carries TRBV5-4 and TRBJ2-7, with 8 bases fitting TRBD2. The CDR3 covers 16 residues. V trimming: 4 bases; J trimming: 3 bases; junction bases outside the gene matches: 12. Germline-derived CDR1 and CDR2 are SGHNT and YYREEE (reference sequence). The CDR3 here is CASSQSGTSTIYEQYF. The CDR3 nucleotides read TGTGCCAGCAGCCAGTCCGGGACTAGTACCATCTACGAGCAGTACTTC.

The rearrangement joins TRBV19 to TRBJ1-1, with a possible D match to TRBD1 (5 bases). CDR3 size: 19 residues. Germline CDR1 and CDR2: LNHDA and SQIVND (reference sequence). The V end lost 5 bases, the J end lost 2 bases, and 27 bases lay between the germline ends. CDR3 nucleotides: TGTGCCAGTAGTTCCCACACTTACCCCAGGGAGTGGAAAAACACTGAAGCTTTCTTT. As protein: CASSSHTYPREWKNTEAFF.

This chain connects TRBV28 to TRBJ1-1; D is perhaps TRBD1 (6 bases). CDR1 is MDHEN and CDR2 is SYDVKM in the germline V gene. Trimming left V 11 bases short and J 3 bases short, with 16 bases between. The CDR3 extends over 13 amino acids. The CDR3, as DNA: TGTGCCGGGTCAGGGGCCTCATACACTGAAGCTTTCTTT. It is translated as CAGSGASYTEAFF.

The V and J genes are TRBV27 and TRBJ2-3, with 8 positions matching TRBD2. CDR1 is MNHEY and CDR2 is SMNVEV in the germline V gene (reference sequence). This CDR3 has 20 amino acids. Losses at the gene ends were 6 bases for V and 1 base for J; bases not matched to a gene: 21. Written as DNA, the CDR3 is TGTGCCAGCAGGAATTTAACTAGCGGACGCCAAAGAGTCGGCACAGATACGCAGTATTTT. This gives the protein CASRNLTSGRQRVGTDTQYF.

This chain connects TRBV5-4 to TRBJ1-3; D may be TRBD1 (6 bases). The V gene's germline CDR1 is SGHNT and CDR2 YYREEE (reference sequence). The CDR3 is made up of 14 amino acids. V lost 4 bases to trimming and J lost 8 bases, with 16 bases between them. The CDR3: CASSQNRAEDTIYF. The CDR3 DNA is TGTGCCAGCAGCCAGAACAGGGCGGAGGACACCATATATTTT.